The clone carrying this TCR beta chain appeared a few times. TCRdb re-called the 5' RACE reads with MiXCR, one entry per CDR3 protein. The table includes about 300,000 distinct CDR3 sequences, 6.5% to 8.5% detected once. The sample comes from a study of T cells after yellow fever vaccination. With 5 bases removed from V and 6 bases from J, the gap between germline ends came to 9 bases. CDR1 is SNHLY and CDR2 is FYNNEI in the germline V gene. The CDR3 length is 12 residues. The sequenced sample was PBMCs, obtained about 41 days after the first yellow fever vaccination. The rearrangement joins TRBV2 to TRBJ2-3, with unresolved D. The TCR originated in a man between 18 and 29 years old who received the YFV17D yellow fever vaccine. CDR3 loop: CASSSNGDTQYF. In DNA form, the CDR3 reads TGTGCCAGCAGTTCCAACGGGGATACGCAGTATTTT.